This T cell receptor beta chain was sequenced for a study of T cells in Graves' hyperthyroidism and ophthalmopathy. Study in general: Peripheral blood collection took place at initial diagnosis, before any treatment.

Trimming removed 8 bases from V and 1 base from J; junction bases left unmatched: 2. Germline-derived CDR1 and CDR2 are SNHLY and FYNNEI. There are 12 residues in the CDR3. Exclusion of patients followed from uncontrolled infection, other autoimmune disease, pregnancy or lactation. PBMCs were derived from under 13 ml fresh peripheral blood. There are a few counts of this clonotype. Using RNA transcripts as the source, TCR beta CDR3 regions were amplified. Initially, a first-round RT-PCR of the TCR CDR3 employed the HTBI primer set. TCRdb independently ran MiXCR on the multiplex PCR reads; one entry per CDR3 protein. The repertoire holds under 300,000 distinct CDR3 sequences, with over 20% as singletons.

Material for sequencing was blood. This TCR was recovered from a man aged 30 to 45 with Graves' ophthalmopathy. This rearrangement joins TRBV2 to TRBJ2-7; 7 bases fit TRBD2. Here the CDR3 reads CASDGGSYEQYF. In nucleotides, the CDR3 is TGTGCCAGCGACGGGGGGTCCTACGAGCAGTACTTC.